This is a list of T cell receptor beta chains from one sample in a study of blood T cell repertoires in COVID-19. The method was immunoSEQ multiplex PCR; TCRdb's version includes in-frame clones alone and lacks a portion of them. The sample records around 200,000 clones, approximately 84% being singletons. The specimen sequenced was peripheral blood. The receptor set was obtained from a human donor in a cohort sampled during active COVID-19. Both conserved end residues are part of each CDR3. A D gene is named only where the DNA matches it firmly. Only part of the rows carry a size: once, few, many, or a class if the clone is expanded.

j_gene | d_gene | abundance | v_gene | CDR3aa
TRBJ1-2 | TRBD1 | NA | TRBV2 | CASMNRGLGYTF
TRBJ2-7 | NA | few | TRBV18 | CASSPPPGVGYEQYF
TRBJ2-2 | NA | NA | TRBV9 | CASSVASNTGELFF
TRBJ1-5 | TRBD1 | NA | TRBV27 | CASSFSAGGEQPQHF
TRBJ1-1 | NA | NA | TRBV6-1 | CASSDPGGSTEAFF
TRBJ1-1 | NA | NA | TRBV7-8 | CASSGRPTGSWTEAFF
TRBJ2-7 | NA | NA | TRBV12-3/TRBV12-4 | CASSSDYEQYF
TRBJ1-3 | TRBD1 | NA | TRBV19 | CASSSGGHGNTIYF
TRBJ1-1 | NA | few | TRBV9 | CASSPRHENTEAFF
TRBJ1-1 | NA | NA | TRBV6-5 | CASSYFNRDTEAFF
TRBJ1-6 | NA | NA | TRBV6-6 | CASSYRDSPLHF
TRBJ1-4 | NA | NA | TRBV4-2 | CASSHAREGKLFF
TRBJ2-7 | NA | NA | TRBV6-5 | CASSFDRKSYEQYF
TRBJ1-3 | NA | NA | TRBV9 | CASSPPAGDSGNTIYF
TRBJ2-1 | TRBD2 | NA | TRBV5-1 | CASSLTSGGGNEQFF
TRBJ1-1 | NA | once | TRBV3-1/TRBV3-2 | CASSLLQRDTEAFF
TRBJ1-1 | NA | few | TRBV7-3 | CASSARTATEAFF
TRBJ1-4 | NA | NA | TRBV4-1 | CASSQDHGGVGNEKLFF
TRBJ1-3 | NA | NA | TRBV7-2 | CASTHQGYPGNTIYF
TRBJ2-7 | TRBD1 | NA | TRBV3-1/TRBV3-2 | CASSQRTGVPYEQYF
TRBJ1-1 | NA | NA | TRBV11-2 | CASSFIIRTDTEAFF
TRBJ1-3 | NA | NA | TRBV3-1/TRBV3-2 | CASSQVHSGNTIYF
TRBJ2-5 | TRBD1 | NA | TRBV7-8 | CASSLALFGTGVEETQYF
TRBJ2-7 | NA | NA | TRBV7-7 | CASSLSQGSYEQYF
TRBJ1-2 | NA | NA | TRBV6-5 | CASSYQTGDYGYTF
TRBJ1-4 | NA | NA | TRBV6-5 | CASSYRGITNEKLFF
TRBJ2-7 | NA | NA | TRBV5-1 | CASSLAQGSKYEQYF
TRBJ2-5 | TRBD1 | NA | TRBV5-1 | CASTGGETQYF
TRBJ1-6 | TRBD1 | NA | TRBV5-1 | CASSQGQGAFSRSPLHF
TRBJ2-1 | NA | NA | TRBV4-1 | CASSHGSGGYNEQFF
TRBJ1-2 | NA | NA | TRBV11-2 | CASSPMRGLGGYTF
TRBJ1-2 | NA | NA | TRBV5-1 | CASSLDRSWTF
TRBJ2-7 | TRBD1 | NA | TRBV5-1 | CASRTGTDSYEQYF
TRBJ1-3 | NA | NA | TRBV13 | CASSLVEGQLSGNTIYF
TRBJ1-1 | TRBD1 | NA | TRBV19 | CASSIRQGPMNTEAFF